The TCR beta chain described here comes from a study of cytomegalovirus exposure and HLA in healthy donors. Study findings and constraints: In a later analysis, HLA-associated TCR beta chains were more clonally expanded than equally common others. There were several of the most significant clusters that appeared linked to common viral pathogens in a later analysis.

60 Vbeta and 13 Jbeta primers were used in PCR. The assay was immunoSEQ multiplex PCR, and TCRdb's table has in-frame clones only and misses some. The sample lists 160,000 or so clones; about 77% were seen once. As to this clone: Its target is not known.

Germline CDR1 and CDR2: PRHDT and FYEKMQ (reference sequence). This CDR3 spans 13 amino acids. The V end lost 3 bases, the J end lost 1 base, and 7 bases lay between the germline ends. The source of this sequence is a man in his 60s in good health and CMV-seronegative. V is TRBV13 and J is TRBJ2-7; D is undetermined. The sequenced material came from PBMCs. The CDR3 loop reads CASSFRGSYEQYF. As DNA, the CDR3 is TGTGCCAGCAGCTTTAGAGGTTCCTACGAGCAGTACTTC.